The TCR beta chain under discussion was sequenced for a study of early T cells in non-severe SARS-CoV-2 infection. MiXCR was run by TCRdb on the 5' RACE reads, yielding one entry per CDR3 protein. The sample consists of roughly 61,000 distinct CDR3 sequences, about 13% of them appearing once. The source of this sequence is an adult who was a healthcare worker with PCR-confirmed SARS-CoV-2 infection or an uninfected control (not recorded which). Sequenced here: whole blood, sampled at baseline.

CDR3 in amino acids: CSASYDRGNIQYF. The DNA of the CDR3 is TGCAGTGCTAGTTACGACAGGGGAAACATTCAGTACTTC. The gene calls are TRBV20-1 and TRBJ2-4; 8 bases fit TRBD1. CDR1 is DFQATT, CDR2 SNEGSKA, per germline (reference sequence). The CDR3 is made up of 13 amino acids. Trimming at V came to 3 bases and at J to 6 bases, leaving 4 bases not matched to a gene.